The 24 T cell receptor beta chains listed next were all sequenced from one sample in a study of T-cell memory formation after mild COVID-19. In TCRdb, the 5' RACE reads were re-called with MiXCR into one record per CDR3 protein. The table shows approximately 250,000 distinct CDR3 sequences, with 16% occurring only once. The sample was PBMCs or a T cell subset sorted from them (not recorded which). The receptors originated from a man between 18 and 29 years old who had mild COVID-19 (a few samples of this study predate the infection). Cell type and time point are not known.

In this sample, this clonotype turned up many times. The rearrangement links TRBV4-1 to TRBJ2-7, with 9 nucleotides matching TRBD2. CDR1 is MGHRA, CDR2 YSYEKL, per germline. The length of the CDR3 is 17 residues. V was pared by 4 bases and J by 1 base, with 11 bases of the junction left unmatched. CDR3 amino acids: CASSPSGRTDPSYEQYV. CDR3 in DNA: TGCGCCAGCAGCCCGAGCGGGAGGACGGACCCTTCCTACGAGCAGTACGTC.

The chain joins TRBV12-5 to TRBJ2-2; no clear D gene. Germline CDR1 reads LGHNT; CDR2 reads FRNRAP. This CDR3 has 14 residues. V was pared by 8 bases and J by 1 base, with 11 bases between. CDR3 in amino acids: CASSWAENTGELFF. DNA for the CDR3: TGTGCTAGTTCGTGGGCCGAGAACACCGGGGAGCTGTTTTTT.

This clonotype was found a few times. The chain carries TRBV13 and TRBJ1-2, with a possible D match to TRBD1 (6 bases). V shed 5 bases and J shed 4 bases, with 14 bases lying between them. The germline CDR1 and CDR2 sequences are PRHDT and FYEKMQ (reference sequence). The CDR3 runs to 14 residues. The DNA for the CDR3 is TGTGCCAGCAGCGAAGGACAGTCGTTCTATGGCTACACCTTC. Its protein product is CASSEGQSFYGYTF.

This clonotype has more than one count but fewer than ten. The gene calls are TRBV3-1 and TRBJ1-2; D possibly corresponds to TRBD1 (6 bases). V was cut by 5 bases and J by 2 bases, with 15 bases left in between. The CDR3 contains 15 residues. Germline loops: CDR1 LGHDT, CDR2 YNNKEL (reference sequence). CDR3 coding DNA: TGTGCCAGCAGCTATCTGGGGCAGGGGAACTATGGCTACACCTTC. Residues: CASSYLGQGNYGYTF.

The table lists this clonotype with a few counts. The chain is built from TRBV4-2 and TRBJ1-1; 7 bases match TRBD1. With 6 bases clipped from V and 1 base from J, the junction kept 14 bases outside the gene matches. CDR1 is LGHNA, CDR2 YNFKEQ, per germline. The CDR3 is 17 amino acids. As DNA, the CDR3 is TGTGCCAGCAGACGAGGATCAGGGGGTTCACCGAACACTGAAGCTTTCTTT. Translated: CASRRGSGGSPNTEAFF.

The chain has TRBV3-1 and TRBJ1-2; TRBD1 might be the D (6 bases). The CDR3 covers 12 residues. The germline gives CDR1 LGHDT, CDR2 YNNKEL (reference sequence). Trimming pared 4 bases from V and 8 bases from J, leaving 11 bases between. CDR3 DNA: TGTGCCAGCAGCCCGACAGGCCTAGGCTACACCTTC. Translated, it gives CASSPTGLGYTF.

This clonotype was observed at least ten times. The chain employs TRBV20-1 and TRBJ2-2; unclear D gene. In germline, CDR1 is DFQATT, CDR2 SNEGSKA (reference sequence). The CDR3 is made up of 11 amino acids. The V and J ends lost 1 base and 6 bases respectively, with 3 bases between them. The CDR3 region is CSARGAGELFF. Here the CDR3 DNA reads TGCAGTGCTAGAGGGGCCGGGGAGCTGTTTTTT.

The table lists this clonotype with a few counts. The chain is built from TRBV5-6 and TRBJ1-5; 7 nucleotides match TRBD1. V was clipped by 4 bases and J by 6 bases; unmatched bases: 7. The CDR3 length is 14 residues. Germline CDR1 SGHDT, CDR2 YYEEEE. CDR3 sequence reads: CASSLGGLGQPQHF. In DNA, the CDR3 is TGTGCCAGCAGCCTAGGGGGCCTCGGTCAGCCCCAGCATTTT. The full variable domain, its missing parts supplied by reference TRBV5-6 and TRBJ1-5, is DAGVTQSPTHLIKTRGQQVTLRCSPKSGHDTVSWYQQALGQGPQFIFQYYEEEERQRGNFPDRFSGHQFPNYSSELNVNALLLGDSALYLCASSLGGLGQPQHFGDGTRLSIL.

V usage is TRBV3-1 and J usage is TRBJ2-7; 8 bases agree with TRBD1. The CDR3 sequence is 16 residues long. The germline gives CDR1 LGHDT, CDR2 YNNKEL (reference sequence). Trimming cost V 3 bases and J 5 bases; bases outside gene matches: 12. CDR3 sequence: CASSHIFRGRGNEQYF. CDR3 DNA: TGTGCCAGCAGCCATATCTTCAGGGGGCGGGGAAACGAGCAGTACTTC.

This clonotype was seen more than once but under ten times. The genes are TRBV4-3 and TRBJ2-1; D gene unclear. CDR1 is LGHNA, CDR2 YSLEER, per germline. Between the trimmed V and J ends, which lost 1 base and 5 bases, there was a span of 9 bases. This CDR3 has 14 residues. CDR3 region: CASSQVGTDNEQFF. CDR3 in DNA: TGCGCCAGCAGCCAAGTAGGCACAGACAATGAGCAGTTCTTC.

This clonotype was detected only a few times. This chain links TRBV6-5 with TRBJ2-5, with a possible D match to TRBD1 (5 bases). V lost 6 bases and J lost 5, with 16 bases in between. Per the germline V gene, CDR1 is MNHEY and CDR2 is SVGAGI. The CDR3 loop spans 14 amino acids. CDR3 loop: CASSLQTDRETQYF. The CDR3 coding sequence is TGTGCCAGCAGCCTCCAGACAGACCGGGAGACCCAGTACTTC.

The chain carries TRBV12-5 and TRBJ1-3; D is ambiguous. V was cut by 6 bases and J by 4 bases, with 25 bases left in between. The CDR3 has 18 amino acids. The V gene's germline CDR1 is LGHNT and CDR2 FRNRAP. The CDR3 is CASGAPLNRPNGGNTIYF. The CDR3 region has the DNA TGTGCTAGTGGGGCCCCTTTAAACCGGCCCAATGGGGGAAACACCATATATTTT.

This clonotype has a handful of counts. CDR3 loop: CASSPELGADTQYF. CDR3 nucleotide sequence: TGCGCCAGCAGCCCGGAACTTGGGGCAGATACGCAGTATTTT. J is TRBJ2-3 and V is TRBV5-1; D unclear. Trimming stripped 4 bases from V and 4 bases from J, with 13 bases between. The CDR3 length is 14 residues. The germline gives CDR1 SGHRS, CDR2 YFSETQ.

This clonotype was observed many times. This chain links TRBV7-2 with TRBJ2-3; D remains unclear. The V end was cut by 2 bases, the J end by 6 bases, with 9 bases between. Germline CDR1 is SGHTA and CDR2 is FQGNSA. The CDR3 totals 13 residues. CDR3 in DNA: TGTGCCAGCAGCTTAAGCCGAACGGATACGCAGTATTTT. Translated: CASSLSRTDTQYF.

This clonotype was counted between two and nine times. The V gene is TRBV6-1, the J gene TRBJ2-5; possible D gene TRBD2, 5 bases. The germline gives CDR1 MNHNS, CDR2 SASEGT. CDR3 length: 13 amino acids. V lost 10 bases and J 2 bases, leaving 14 bases between the germline ends. Here the CDR3 reads CATHPSRQETQYF. CDR3 DNA: TGTGCCACCCATCCTAGCCGGCAAGAGACCCAGTACTTC.

This rearrangement joins TRBV7-8 to TRBJ1-6; D gene uncertain. Germline V CDR1 and CDR2: SGHVS, FQNEAQ. V gave up 2 bases and J gave up 10 bases, with 18 bases separating them. The CDR3 has 16 residues. As DNA, the CDR3 is TGTGCCAGCAGCTTAACCAGACATGGAGGTCTGTCACCCCTCCACTTT. This gives the protein CASSLTRHGGLSPLHF.

The chain uses TRBV6-2 or TRBV6-3 and TRBJ1-6; 9 bases are a match to TRBD1. The CDR3 is 16 residues long. V lost 5 bases and J lost 7; bases outside the gene matches: 9. CDR1 and CDR2 (germline): MNHEY, SVGEGT. As DNA, the CDR3 is TGTGCCAGCAGTCCAATTTACAGGGGGCGGAATTCACCCCTCCACTTT. Residues: CASSPIYRGRNSPLHF.

The table lists this clonotype with a few counts. The chain joins TRBV5-6 to TRBJ2-6, with 7 positions matching TRBD2. CDR3 length equals 18 residues. Germline CDR1 reads SGHDT; CDR2 reads YYEEEE. The V and J ends lost 4 bases and 0 bases, in that order; junction bases with no gene match: 10. CDR3 amino acids: CASSAGEGSYSGANVLTF. The CDR3, as DNA: TGTGCCAGCAGCGCCGGGGAGGGGTCTTACTCTGGGGCCAACGTCCTGACTTTC.

This clonotype was recorded at least ten times. The rearrangement links TRBV5-1 to TRBJ1-2; 9 bases fit TRBD1. CDR3 length: 12 amino acids. CDR1 and CDR2 (germline): SGHRS, YFSETQ. The V segment lost 5 bases and the J segment 6 bases; nucleotides outside the gene matches: 2. CDR3 in amino acids: CASRRTGDGYTF. CDR3 nucleotide sequence: TGCGCCAGCAGGCGGACAGGGGATGGCTACACCTTC.

The chain links TRBV27 to TRBJ2-7; D call uncertain. The length of the CDR3 is 13 residues. V lost 8 bases and J lost 8, with 19 bases in between. Looked up from germline, CDR1 is MNHEY and CDR2 is SMNVEV (reference sequence). CDR3 DNA sequence: TGTGCCAGCTCCCCGGCGGAAGAGACAAAGCAGTACTTC. It is translated as CASSPAEETKQYF.

This clonotype was counted a few times. The V and J genes are TRBV5-1 and TRBJ1-5, with no clear D. Trimming removed 4 bases at V and 6 bases at J, with 17 bases between. Germline-derived CDR1 and CDR2 are SGHRS and YFSETQ. CDR3 size: 15 residues. Here the CDR3 DNA reads TGCGCCAGCAGCCTAAGTCCTGGGTCCATTCAGCCCCAGCATTTT. It codes for CASSLSPGSIQPQHF.

This clonotype was seen a few times. The gene calls are TRBV10-3 and TRBJ2-5; either TRBD1 or TRBD2 may supply D (5 bases each). The germline V gene has CDR1 ENHRY and CDR2 SYGVKD. V lost 4 bases, J lost 0 bases, and 9 bases lay in between. CDR3 size: 14 residues. CDR3 bases: TGTGCCATCAGTGGGCGAGGGGACCAAGAGACCCAGTACTTC. It specifies CAISGRGDQETQYF.

The gene calls are TRBV6-2 or TRBV6-3 and TRBJ1-1; no firm D call. CDR1 and CDR2 (germline): MNHEY, SVGEGT. Between the trimmed V and J ends, which lost 0 bases and 0 bases, there was a span of 11 bases. CDR3 size: 16 residues. In DNA, the CDR3 is TGTGCCAGCAGTTACTCGGCCACCTTAATGAACACTGAAGCTTTCTTT. It is translated as CASSYSATLMNTEAFF.

The count of this clonotype is one. This chain links TRBV29-1 with TRBJ2-7; a weak D match, TRBD2 (5 bases). This CDR3 has 11 amino acids. V was clipped by 6 bases and J by 3 bases, with 9 bases between them. Germline CDR1 is SQVTM and CDR2 is ANQGSEA. Here the CDR3 DNA reads TGCAGCGTACACCGGGACTACGAGCAGTACGTC. It encodes CSVHRDYEQYV.